A selection of T cell receptor beta chains follows, all from one sample in a study of T cells in Graves' hyperthyroidism and ophthalmopathy. TCRdb redid the calling of the multiplex PCR reads with MiXCR, one entry per CDR3 protein. The repertoire holds about 210,000 distinct CDR3 sequences, with 17% as singletons. The sample comprised blood. These receptor sequences come from a man aged 45-65 years with Graves' hyperthyroidism. Both conserved end residues are part of each CDR3. A D gene is named only where the DNA matches it firmly. Clone size is not always given. Where it is, it says once, few, many or a class for expanded clones.

many,TRBV11-2,TRBJ2-3,-,CASSLVSDTQYF,TGTGCCAGCAGCCTAGTGTCAGATACGCAGTATTTT
many,TRBV15,TRBJ1-1,-,CATSIGSNTEAFF,TGTGCCACTAGTATTGGCTCGAACACTGAAGCTTTCTTT
-,TRBV10-3,TRBJ1-6,-,CAISESRAQALHF,TGTGCCATCAGTGAGTCGAGGGCTCAGGCCCTCCACTTT
many,TRBV11-2,TRBJ2-3,-,CASSANRGRLAAHTQYF,TGTGCCAGCAGCGCAAACAGGGGGCGACTAGCGGCCCATACGCAGTATTTT
many,TRBV29-1,TRBJ2-1,-,CSVAVSSARLNNEQFF,TGCAGCGTTGCAGTGTCATCGGCCCGGCTCAACAATGAGCAGTTCTTC
-,TRBV7-9,TRBJ2-5,TRBD1,CASSAGTAQETQYF,TGTGCCAGCAGCGCCGGGACAGCTCAAGAGACCCAGTACTTC
-,TRBV6-1,TRBJ1-2,TRBD1,CASSEGQGARYGYTF,TGTGCCAGCAGTGAAGGACAGGGGGCGCGATATGGCTACACCTTC
many,TRBV7-2,TRBJ2-3,-,CASSLTVGRVGTDTQYF,TGTGCCAGCAGCTTGACTGTCGGGCGGGTCGGCACAGATACGCAGTATTTT
many,TRBV7-2,TRBJ2-7,TRBD2,CASSLKFRGRAAEQYF,TGTGCCAGCAGCTTAAAGTTTAGAGGGAGGGCCGCCGAGCAGTACTTC
many,TRBV27,TRBJ2-1,-,CASTLTTSSLEQFF,TGTGCCAGCACCCTTACGACCTCAAGCTTAGAGCAGTTCTTC
many,TRBV11-1,TRBJ1-1,TRBD1,CASSPSPGQGIKGTLGTEAFF,TGTGCCAGCAGCCCATCCCCGGGACAGGGAATCAAGGGGACCCTGGGCACTGAAGCTTTCTTT
many,TRBV5-1,TRBJ1-2,-,CASSLDGLSYGYTF,TGCGCCAGCAGCTTGGACGGACTCTCCTATGGCTACACCTTC
few,TRBV3-2,TRBJ2-7,-,CASSQDVPFWGLGPYEQYF,TGTGCCAGCAGCCAAGACGTCCCCTTTTGGGGACTGGGCCCCTACGAGCAGTACTTC
many,TRBV27,TRBJ2-7,-,CASGGNLYEQYF,TGTGCCAGCGGGGGCAACCTTTACGAGCAGTACTTC
many,TRBV11-2,TRBJ2-7,-,CASSSLAWGYEQYF,TGTGCCAGCAGCTCACTAGCTTGGGGCTACGAGCAGTACTTC
-,TRBV9,TRBJ2-1,TRBD2,CASSREGYNEQFF,TGTGCCAGCAGCAGGGAGGGTTACAATGAGCAGTTCTTC
many,TRBV12-3/TRBV12-4,TRBJ1-2,-,CASSFGGGYTF,TGTGCCAGCAGTTTCGGGGGAGGCTACACCTTC
many,TRBV20-1,TRBJ2-7,TRBD1,CSATRPGTGVGEQYF,TGCAGTGCTACCAGGCCCGGGACAGGGGTCGGCGAGCAGTACTTC
few,TRBV29-1,TRBJ1-5,-,CSVAVGWNQPQHF,TGCAGCGTTGCGGTAGGGTGGAATCAGCCCCAGCATTTT
few,TRBV6-2/TRBV6-3,TRBJ2-3,-,CASSPSGRVDTQYF,TGTGCCAGCAGCCCCTCAGGTCGGGTAGATACGCAGTATTTT